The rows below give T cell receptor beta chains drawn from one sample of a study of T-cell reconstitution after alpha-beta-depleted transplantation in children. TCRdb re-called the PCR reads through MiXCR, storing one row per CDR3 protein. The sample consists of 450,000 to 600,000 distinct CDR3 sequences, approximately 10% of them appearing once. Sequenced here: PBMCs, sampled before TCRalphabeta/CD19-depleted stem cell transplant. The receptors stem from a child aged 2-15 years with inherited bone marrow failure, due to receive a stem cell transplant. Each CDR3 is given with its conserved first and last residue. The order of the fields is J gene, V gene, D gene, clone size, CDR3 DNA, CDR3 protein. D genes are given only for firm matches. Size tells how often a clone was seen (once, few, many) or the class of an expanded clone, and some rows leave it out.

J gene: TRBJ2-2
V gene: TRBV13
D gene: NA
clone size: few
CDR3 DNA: TGTGCCAGCAGCGCCGGGATCACCGGGGAGCTGTTTTTT
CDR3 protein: CASSAGITGELFF

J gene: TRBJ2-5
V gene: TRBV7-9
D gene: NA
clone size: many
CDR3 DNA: TGTGCCAGCAGCCTACTTCAGGGGCCCCAAGAGACCCAGTACTTC
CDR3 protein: CASSLLQGPQETQYF

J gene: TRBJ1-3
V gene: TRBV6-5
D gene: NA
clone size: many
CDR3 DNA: TGTGCCAGCAGTTACTCGGGGGGTCAAGGAGACTCTGGAAACACCATATATTTT
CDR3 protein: CASSYSGGQGDSGNTIYF

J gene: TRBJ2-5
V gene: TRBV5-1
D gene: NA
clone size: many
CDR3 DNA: TGCGCCAGCAGCTTGTCTGGAGTACAAGAGACCCAGTACTTC
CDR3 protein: CASSLSGVQETQYF

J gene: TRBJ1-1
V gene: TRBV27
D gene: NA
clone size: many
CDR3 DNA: TGTGCCAGCAGTCCGGACGGAGTTCGGCCCAACACTGAAGCTTTCTTT
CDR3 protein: CASSPDGVRPNTEAFF

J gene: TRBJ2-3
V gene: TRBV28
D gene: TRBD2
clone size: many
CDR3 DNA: TGTGCCAGCAGTCGCCGGACTAGCGGAGGAGATACGCAGTATTTT
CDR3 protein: CASSRRTSGGDTQYF

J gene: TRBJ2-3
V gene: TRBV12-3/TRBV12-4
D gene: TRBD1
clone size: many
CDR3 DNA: TGTGCCAGCAGTTTGGACAGGTCACACGAAGATACGCAGTATTTT
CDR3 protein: CASSLDRSHEDTQYF

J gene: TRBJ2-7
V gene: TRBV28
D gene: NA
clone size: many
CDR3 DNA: TGTGCCAGCAGTTTGCAGAGCTACGAGCAGTACTTC
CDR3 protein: CASSLQSYEQYF

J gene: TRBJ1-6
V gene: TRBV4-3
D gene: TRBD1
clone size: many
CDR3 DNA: TGCGCCAGCAGCCGCGGACAGGGGAATTCACCCCTCCACTTT
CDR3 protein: CASSRGQGNSPLHF

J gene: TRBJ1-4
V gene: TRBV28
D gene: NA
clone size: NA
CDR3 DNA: TGTGCCAGCAGCCCTCTTGACGAAAAACTGTTTTTT
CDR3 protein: CASSPLDEKLFF

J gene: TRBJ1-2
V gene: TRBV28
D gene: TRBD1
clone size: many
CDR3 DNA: TGTGCCAGCAGTTTTCTTACGACAGGGGAGGGCCCTCTAGGGGACTATGGCTACACCTTC
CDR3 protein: CASSFLTTGEGPLGDYGYTF

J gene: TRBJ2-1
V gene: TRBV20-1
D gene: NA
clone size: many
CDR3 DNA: TGCAGTGCTAGTAGTCGGTTAAATGAGCAGTTCTTC
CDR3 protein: CSASSRLNEQFF

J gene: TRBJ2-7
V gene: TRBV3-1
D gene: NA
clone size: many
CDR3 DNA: TGTGCCAGCAGCCATCAGGGGATAGCCTACGAGCAGTACTTC
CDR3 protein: CASSHQGIAYEQYF

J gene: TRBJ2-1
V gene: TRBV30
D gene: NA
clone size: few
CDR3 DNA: TGTGCCTGGAGTTCGGGTTACATGAATGAGCAGTTCTTC
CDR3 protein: CAWSSGYMNEQFF

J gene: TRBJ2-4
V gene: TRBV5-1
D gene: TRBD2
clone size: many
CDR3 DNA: TGCGCCAGCAGCGAACTAGCGGGGTCCAAAAACATTCAGTACTTC
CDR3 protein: CASSELAGSKNIQYF

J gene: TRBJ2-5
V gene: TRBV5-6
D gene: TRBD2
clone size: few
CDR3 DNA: TGTGCCAGCAGCCCTGGACTAGCGGTCGTACAAGAGACCCAGTACTTC
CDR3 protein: CASSPGLAVVQETQYF

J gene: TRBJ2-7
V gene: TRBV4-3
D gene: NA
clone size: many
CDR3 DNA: TGCGCCAGCAGCCAAGTCAGTGGCAATTCCTACGAGCAGTACTTC
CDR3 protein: CASSQVSGNSYEQYF

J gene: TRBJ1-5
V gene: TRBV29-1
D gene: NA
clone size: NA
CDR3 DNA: TGCAGCGTTGGGTGGCCCGGTCAGCCCCAGCATTTT
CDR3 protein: CSVGWPGQPQHF

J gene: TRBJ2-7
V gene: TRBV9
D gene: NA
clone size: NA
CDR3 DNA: TGTGCCAGCAGCGTCTCGGGGAAAGACTACGAGCAGTACTTC
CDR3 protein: CASSVSGKDYEQYF

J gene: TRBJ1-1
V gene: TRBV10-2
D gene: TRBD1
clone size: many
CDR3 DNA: TGCGCCAGCGCAATTACAGGGGACACTGAAGCTTTCTTT
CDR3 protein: CASAITGDTEAFF

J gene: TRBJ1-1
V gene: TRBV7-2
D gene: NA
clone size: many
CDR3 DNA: TGTGCCAGCAGCCCTTTGGGGGATTTTCGGGGTCGGGCTTTCTTT
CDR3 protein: CASSPLGDFRGRAFF

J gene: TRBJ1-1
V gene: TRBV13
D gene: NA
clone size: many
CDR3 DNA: TGTGCCAGCAGCTTAGCTCTGGGGGGCGGGGTTGAAGCTTTCTTT
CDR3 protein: CASSLALGGGVEAFF

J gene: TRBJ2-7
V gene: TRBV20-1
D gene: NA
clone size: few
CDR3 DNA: TGCAGTGCTAGAATGCCCTTCCTCTCCTACGAGCAGTACTTC
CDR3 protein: CSARMPFLSYEQYF

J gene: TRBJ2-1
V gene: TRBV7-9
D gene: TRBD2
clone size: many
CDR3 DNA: TGTGCCAGCAGCTTAGTATCTAGCGGGAATTACAATGAGCAGTTCTTC
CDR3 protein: CASSLVSSGNYNEQFF

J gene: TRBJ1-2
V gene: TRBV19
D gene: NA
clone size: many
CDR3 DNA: TGTGCCAGTAGTATCCGGGCACTTGGCTACACCTTC
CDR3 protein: CASSIRALGYTF

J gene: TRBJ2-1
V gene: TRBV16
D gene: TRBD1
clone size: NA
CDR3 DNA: TGTGCCAGCAGCCAATCCCTAGACAGGGAATCCTACAATGAGCAGTTCTTC
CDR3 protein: CASSQSLDRESYNEQFF

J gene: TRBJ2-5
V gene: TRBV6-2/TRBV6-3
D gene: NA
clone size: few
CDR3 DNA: TGTGCCAGCAGTTCCTGGACTCCCCAAGAGACCCAGTACTTC
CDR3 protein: CASSSWTPQETQYF

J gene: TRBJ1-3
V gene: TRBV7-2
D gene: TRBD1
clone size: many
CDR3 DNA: TGTGCCAGCAGCTTAGCCCCGGGGACAGCCTCTGGAAACACCATATATTTT
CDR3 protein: CASSLAPGTASGNTIYF

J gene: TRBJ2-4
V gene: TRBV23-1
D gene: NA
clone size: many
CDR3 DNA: TGCGCCAGCGGGAAGGACAGTGTAGCCAAAAACATTCAGTACTTC
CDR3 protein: CASGKDSVAKNIQYF

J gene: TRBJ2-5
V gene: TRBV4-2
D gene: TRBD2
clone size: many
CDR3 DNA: TGTGCCAGCAGCCTTGATGGGCTAGCGGGAGGGCCCTGGGAGACCCAGTACTTC
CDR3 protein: CASSLDGLAGGPWETQYF

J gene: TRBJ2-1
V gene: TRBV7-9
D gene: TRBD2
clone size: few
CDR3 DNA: TGTGCCAGCAGCCCCCGGGAGGGCCGCTACAATGAGCAGTTCTTC
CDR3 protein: CASSPREGRYNEQFF

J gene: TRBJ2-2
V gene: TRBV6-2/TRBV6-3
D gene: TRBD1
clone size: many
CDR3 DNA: TGTGCCAGCAGTTACGGGACAGCGAACACCGGGGAGCTGTTTTTT
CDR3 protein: CASSYGTANTGELFF

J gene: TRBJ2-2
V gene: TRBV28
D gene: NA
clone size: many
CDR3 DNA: TGTGCCAGCAGTTCAGGGGGGGCGAACACCGGGGAGCTGTTTTTT
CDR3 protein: CASSSGGANTGELFF